A selection of T cell receptor beta chains follows, all from one sample in a study of control samples from healthy donors and cancer patients. Using immunoSEQ multiplex PCR, the repertoire was profiled, and TCRdb retains in-frame clones only, with some absent. This table has 200,000 to 250,000 clones, about 95% appearing once. Specimen: blood. The source is a man in his fifties or sixties in good health. Each CDR3 is given with its conserved first and last residue. Each record gives: J gene, D gene, V gene, clone size, CDR3 DNA, CDR3 protein. The D gene is left open where the match is weak. Some rows mark clone size as missing; the rest say once, few, many or name a class of expanded clone.

>TRBJ1-6|-|TRBV2|-
TGTGCCAGCAGTGGGGAGGGGGGAAGGAATTCACCCCTCCACTTT
CASSGEGGRNSPLHF
>TRBJ1-4|-|TRBV19|-
TGTGCCAGTATGAACAGGGAGGGTTGGAAACTGTTTTTT
CASMNREGWKLFF
>TRBJ1-1|TRBD1|TRBV19|-
TGTGCCAGTAGTTTGACCTCGACAGGGGAAGCTTTCTTT
CASSLTSTGEAFF
>TRBJ2-7|-|TRBV7-2|-
TGTGCCAGCAGCATACAGGGCTACGAGCAGTACTTC
CASSIQGYEQYF
>TRBJ1-2|-|TRBV27|-
TGTGCCAGCCAACCTGGACGGACTCTCGGCTATGGCTACACCTTC
CASQPGRTLGYGYTF
>TRBJ1-2|-|TRBV30|once
TGTGCCTGGGACACAGGGTCCAACTATGGCTACACCTTC
CAWDTGSNYGYTF
>TRBJ1-2|TRBD1|TRBV4-3|once
TGCGCCAGCAGCAAGGGGACAGCCCTTTGGGATGGCTACACCTTC
CASSKGTALWDGYTF
>TRBJ2-3|-|TRBV5-4|-
TGTGCCAGCAGCTTGGTGCAGGGAACAGATACGCAGTATTTT
CASSLVQGTDTQYF
>TRBJ2-2|TRBD1|TRBV18|-
TGTGCCAGCTCACCATTCCTTGGGACAGGGTTACCCGGGGAGCTGTTTTTT
CASSPFLGTGLPGELFF
>TRBJ1-1|TRBD1|TRBV7-9|-
TGTGCCAGCAGCTCGCTCTCGGGACAGGTCACTGAAGCTTTCTTT
CASSSLSGQVTEAFF
>TRBJ2-2|-|TRBV9|-
TGTGCCAGCAGCCTACTCGGGGAGCTGTTTTTT
CASSLLGELFF
>TRBJ1-5|-|TRBV18|-
TGTGCCAGCTCACCAATGGTGGATCAGCCCCAGCATTTT
CASSPMVDQPQHF
>TRBJ1-6|-|TRBV7-9|-
TGTGCCAGCAGGGGGCAGAATAATTCACCCCTCCACTTT
CASRGQNNSPLHF
>TRBJ1-3|-|TRBV5-1|-
TGCGCCAGCAGCTTGACGTCCGGACCAGGGACTGGAAACACCATATATTTT
CASSLTSGPGTGNTIYF
>TRBJ1-1|-|TRBV2|-
TGTGCCAGCAGTGAAGCGGGCCCCATGGTGGGTGAAGCTTTCTTT
CASSEAGPMVGEAFF
>TRBJ2-7|TRBD1|TRBV29-1|-
TGCAGCGTTGAAGTTGCCGGGACAGGGAGTTACGAGCAGTACTTC
CSVEVAGTGSYEQYF
>TRBJ1-3|-|TRBV6-5|-
TGTGCCTCACGGGCGGGAAACACCATATATTTT
CASRAGNTIYF
>TRBJ1-1|-|TRBV5-4|few
TGTGCCAGCAGCCGGGAGAGCGGCACTGAAGCTTTCTTT
CASSRESGTEAFF
>TRBJ2-5|-|TRBV6-5|-
TGTGCCAGCACCTCTCCCGGGGGAAAAGAGACCCAGTACTTC
CASTSPGGKETQYF
>TRBJ2-2|TRBD2|TRBV19|-
TGTGCCAGTAGTTTCAGGAGGGAGGGGACCGGGGAGCTGTTTTTT
CASSFRREGTGELFF
>TRBJ1-5|-|TRBV7-3|-
TGTGCCAGCAGCTTAACAGGCGGGAATCAGCCCCAGCATTTT
CASSLTGGNQPQHF
>TRBJ1-2|-|TRBV6-5|-
TGTGCCGGTGGACAGATTCCTTTTTATGGCTACACCTTC
CAGGQIPFYGYTF
>TRBJ2-1|-|TRBV11-3|-
TGTGCCAGCTCAGTGCAGTCCTACAATGAGCAGTTCTTC
CASSVQSYNEQFF
>TRBJ1-2|-|TRBV27|-
TGTGCCAGCAGTTTATTATCGATAAAGGCCAAAGGGTATGGCTACACCTTC
CASSLLSIKAKGYGYTF
>TRBJ1-6|-|TRBV2|-
TGTGCCAGCAGTCCACCTAGCTCCTATAATTCACCCCTCCACTTT
CASSPPSSYNSPLHF
>TRBJ1-5|TRBD1|TRBV7-2|-
TGTGCCAGCAGCCGGGACAGGGTGGGTCAGCCCCAGCATTTT
CASSRDRVGQPQHF
>TRBJ1-1|TRBD1|TRBV5-6|-
TGTGCCAGCAGCCCGGACAGGGGGGTTCGGGACACTGAAGCTTTCTTT
CASSPDRGVRDTEAFF
>TRBJ1-6|-|TRBV3-1/TRBV3-2|-
TGTGCCAGCAGCCAAGATCGGCGGGCAAACGGGTATTCACCCCTCCACTTT
CASSQDRRANGYSPLHF
>TRBJ2-3|TRBD2|TRBV10-3|-
TGTGCCATGGGGGGGGCTAGCGGGGTAGGCACAGATACGCAGTATTTT
CAMGGASGVGTDTQYF
>TRBJ2-7|-|TRBV4-3|few
TGCGCCAGCAGCCAAGATACTGGGACAACAGCCTCCTACGAGCAGTACTTC
CASSQDTGTTASYEQYF
>TRBJ2-3|TRBD2|TRBV28|-
TGTGCCAGCAGTTTGGGACGGGGGGACACAGATACGCAGTATTTT
CASSLGRGDTDTQYF
>TRBJ1-4|TRBD1|TRBV19|-
TGTGCCAGTAGTATCCAAAGACAGGGGGGGAATGAAAAACTGTTTTTT
CASSIQRQGGNEKLFF
>TRBJ1-3|-|TRBV5-1|-
TGCGCCAGCAGCTTGGAGGTGTCTGGAAACACCATATATTTT
CASSLEVSGNTIYF
>TRBJ1-1|-|TRBV18|-
TGTGCCAGCTCACCAATTACAGGTAATACTGAAGCTTTCTTT
CASSPITGNTEAFF
>TRBJ1-6|-|TRBV5-5|-
TGTGCCAGCAGTCGCATTCGACAGGAGAATTCACCCCTCCACTTT
CASSRIRQENSPLHF